This T cell receptor beta chain was captured by sequencing in a study (dated by TCRdb to 2015 to 2016). Library generation was performed with RT-PCR. Reads for this sample came from an Illumina MiSeq. The public reads were reprocessed in TCRdb via fastp at Q25 and MiXCR, keeping in-frame beta chains. Entries that share a CDR3 protein sequence are merged under the most common genes and DNA. The sample contains approximately 720,000 distinct CDR3 sequences, approximately 14% of them found a single time. The top ten clones comprise around 3.3% of the sample. This clonotype was counted between two and nine times. Its antigen has not been determined. Per-base qualities were not stored, and no clone one base away is much larger. Including the terminal cysteine and phenylalanine, the CDR3 comprises 14 residues. Left in the record is the CDR3 DNA by itself, 42 bases read in frame from the first base. V sheds 4 bases and J sheds 7 bases, leaving 14 bases between their ends. Sequences MGHDK (CDR1) and SYGVNS (CDR2) are obtained from the germline V gene.

The rearranged chain carries TRBV25-1 and TRBJ1-5, with TRBD1 perhaps the D gene, on 6 matching bases. The source of this sequence is a female donor in good health, serving as a healthy control. The material sequenced was memory CD4+ T cells from blood. Read as DNA, the sequence is TGTGCCAGCAGTGTGTCAAGAGACAGGCAGCCCCAGCATTTT. Translated, this gives CASSVSRDRQPQHF.